This TCR beta chain stems from a study of T cells in Graves' hyperthyroidism and ophthalmopathy. V dropped 4 bases and J dropped 5 bases, with 9 bases sitting between them. Germline values: CDR1 GTSNPN, CDR2 SVGIG (reference sequence). CDR3 length: 13 amino acids. TCR beta CDR3 regions were amplified from RNA. The HTBI primer set drove a first-round RT-PCR of the TCR CDR3. MiXCR was run by TCRdb on the multiplex PCR reads, yielding one entry per CDR3 protein. The data contain about 610,000 distinct CDR3 sequences, under 15% of them singletons. The sample consisted of blood. The sequence was collected from a woman between 40 and 55 years old with Graves' ophthalmopathy. The rearrangement uses TRBV30 and TRBJ1-6; maybe TRBD1 (5 bases). CDR3 nucleotide sequence: TGTGCCTGGATCGGCAGGGATAATTCACCCCTCCACTTT. Translating it yields CAWIGRDNSPLHF.